This T cell receptor beta chain comes out of a study of Ad26.COV2.S vaccination and SARS-CoV-2 variants. The treatment denotes: some 20 received Ad26.COV2.S at low or high dose, single or two shots; 5 received placebo; per-sample allocation not given. Sample collection was performed on day 63 after the first vaccine or placebo injection. Expression of Wuhan-strain SARS-CoV-2 spike came from the Ad26 vector that formed the vaccine. The germline V gene encodes CDR1 MNHEY and CDR2 SVGAGI. V lost 4 bases and J lost 5; bases outside the gene matches: 8. This CDR3 is built from 15 residues. Using immunoSEQ multiplex PCR, the repertoire was profiled, and TCRdb retains in-frame clones only, with some absent. The sample yields roughly 320,000 clones, roughly 86% seen once. Remarks on this clone: What it binds is not known.

Notes on the study in general: Reported findings describe substantial breadth in spike-specific CD8+ and CD4+ T cell responses following vaccination. Spike-specific TCR breadth was greater in vaccine than placebo recipients.

The TCR comes from a person aged 18-65 years who received the Ad26.COV2.S COVID-19 vaccine or a placebo. Here the sequenced sample was peripheral blood, taken in a trial of Ad26.COV2.S vaccine versus placebo. The gene calls are TRBV6-5 and TRBJ2-1; 7 nucleotides align to TRBD2. CDR3 nucleotides: TGTGCCAGCAGTTGGGACTACGGGAAAGACAATGAGCAGTTCTTC. Translation gives CASSWDYGKDNEQFF.